These 2 T cell receptor beta chains were all obtained from the same sample, sequenced in a study of cytomegalovirus exposure and HLA in healthy donors. PCR involved 60 Vbeta and 13 Jbeta primers. TCRdb's copy holds only in-frame clones and misses some; the assay was immunoSEQ multiplex PCR. This table has about 190,000 clones, 70% to 75% appearing once. Material for sequencing was PBMCs. These receptors were taken from a man aged 25 to 40 in good health and CMV-seropositive.

J is TRBJ1-6 and V is TRBV5-1; D ambiguous. Trimming shortened V by 4 bases and J by 5 bases, and 13 bases separated the two germline ends. Germline assignment: CDR1 SGHRS and CDR2 YFSETQ. CDR3 length: 15 residues. In DNA, the CDR3 is TGCGCCAGCAGCGCCGACGGGAGAGATAATTCACCCCTCCACTTT. It encodes CASSADGRDNSPLHF.

The rearrangement links TRBV9 to TRBJ2-1; D gene ambiguous. The V end lost 0 bases, the J end lost 0 bases, and 10 bases lay between the germline ends. Germline V lookup: CDR1 SGDLS, CDR2 YYNGEE. The CDR3 covers 16 residues. CDR3 DNA: TGTGCCAGCAGCGTAGGACACAGCAACTCCTACAATGAGCAGTTCTTC. It translates to CASSVGHSNSYNEQFF. Filled out from reference TRBV9 and TRBJ2-1, the complete variable domain reads DSGVTQTPKHLITATGQRVTLRCSPRSGDLSVYWYQQSLDQGLQFLIQYYNGEERAKGNILERFSAQQFPDLHSELNLSSLELGDSALYFCASSVGHSNSYNEQFFGPGTRLTVL.